The rows below give T cell receptor beta chains drawn from one sample of a study of early T cells in non-severe SARS-CoV-2 infection. In TCRdb, the 5' RACE reads were re-called with MiXCR into one record per CDR3 protein. The table has about 50,000 distinct CDR3 sequences, 9.5% to 12% seen once; the top ten hold around 14%. Sequencing used whole blood. All receptors derive from an adult who was a healthcare worker with PCR-confirmed SARS-CoV-2 infection or an uninfected control (not recorded which). CDR3s leave out the opening cysteine and the closing phenylalanine or tryptophan. Each record gives: V gene, CDR3 length, clone size, J gene, CDR3 protein. Expanded clones are given a class, and other clones once, few, many or no size at all.

>TRBV9|11|many|TRBJ2-1
ASSVDWGNEQF
>TRBV11-2|12|many|TRBJ2-3
ASSLDRTPDTQY
>TRBV18|16|many|TRBJ2-4
ASSPRGPPELTKNIQY
>TRBV14|12|-|TRBJ1-2
ASSREDGPRGYT
>TRBV29-1|12|few|TRBJ2-7
SVEPGTGTYEQY
>TRBV6-2/TRBV6-3|14|-|TRBJ2-1
ASSPGLHISYNEQF
>TRBV12-3/TRBV12-4|10|-|TRBJ1-3
ASRASGNTIY
>TRBV6-5|12|many|TRBJ2-1
ASRRAVSYNEQF
>TRBV10-3|10|-|TRBJ2-7
AISDGGGEQY
>TRBV6-1|12|few|TRBJ1-2
ASSVAGGHYGYT
>TRBV9|13|few|TRBJ2-1
ASSAEGQGGGEQF
>TRBV4-1|15|many|TRBJ2-2
ASSHPRTGLNTGELF
>TRBV5-3|19|few|TRBJ1-6
ARSLRHTGPSCGSYNSPLH
>TRBV14|17|few|TRBJ2-3
ASSQATEVFGTDADTQY
>TRBV5-1|13|-|TRBJ2-3
ASSLYLEGTDTQY
>TRBV5-1|10|-|TRBJ1-1
ASTGLNTEAF
>TRBV6-5|12|many|TRBJ1-4
ASSYSRFNEKLF
>TRBV28|13|many|TRBJ2-1
ASSVLLAGINEQF
>TRBV5-1|13|-|TRBJ2-5
ASSSEGMIPETQY
>TRBV7-9|12|-|TRBJ2-7
ASSLGDGPYEQY
>TRBV11-2|13|many|TRBJ2-3
ASSFKAGSTDTQY
>TRBV6-1|12|many|TRBJ2-1
ASSEVRGFNEQF